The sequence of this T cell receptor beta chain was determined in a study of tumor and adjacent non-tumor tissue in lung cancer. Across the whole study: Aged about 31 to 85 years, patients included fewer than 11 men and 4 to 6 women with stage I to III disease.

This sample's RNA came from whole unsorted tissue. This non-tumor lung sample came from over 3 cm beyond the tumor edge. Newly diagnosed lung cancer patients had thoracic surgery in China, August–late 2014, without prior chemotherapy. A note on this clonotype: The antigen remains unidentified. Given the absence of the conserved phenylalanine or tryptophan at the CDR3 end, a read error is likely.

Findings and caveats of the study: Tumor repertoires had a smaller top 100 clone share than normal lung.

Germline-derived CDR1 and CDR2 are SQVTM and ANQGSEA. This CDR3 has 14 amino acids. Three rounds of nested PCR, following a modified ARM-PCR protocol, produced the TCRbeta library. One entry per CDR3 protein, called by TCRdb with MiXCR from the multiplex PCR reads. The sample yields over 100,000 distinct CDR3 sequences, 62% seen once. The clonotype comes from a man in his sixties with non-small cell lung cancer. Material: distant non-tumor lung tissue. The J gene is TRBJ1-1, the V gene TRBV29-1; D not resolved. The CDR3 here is CIVELVVMNTEAFL. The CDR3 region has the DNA TGCATCGTTGAATTGGTGGTTATGAACACTGAAGCTTTCCTT.